Below, 24 T cell receptor beta chains from the same sample are listed, as sequenced in a study of OX40 agonist ivuxolimab in advanced cancers. Profiled with immunoSEQ multiplex PCR; TCRdb holds only in-frame clones, not every one. This table holds tens of thousands of clones, 85% to 95% found once. Specimen: CD4+ or CD8+ T cells sorted from blood, collected in a trial of the OX40 agonist ivuxolimab. These receptors were taken from an adult with an advanced solid tumor such as melanoma, head and neck, liver or kidney cancer.

This sequence joins TRBV27 and TRBJ2-7, with 7 bases lining up with TRBD2. V trimming: 5 bases; J trimming: 0 bases; junction bases outside the gene matches: 10. Germline values: CDR1 MNHEY, CDR2 SMNVEV (reference sequence). CDR3 length equals 16 residues. CDR3: CASSPYLSGFSYEQYF. In DNA, the CDR3 is TGTGCCAGCAGTCCCTACCTTAGCGGGTTCTCCTACGAGCAGTACTTC.

The rearrangement uses TRBV27 and TRBJ2-3; D possibly uses TRBD1 or TRBD2 (5 bases each). CDR1 is MNHEY, CDR2 SMNVEV, per germline (reference sequence). The V gene lost 3 bases and the J gene lost 2 bases, with 15 bases spanning the gap. The CDR3 totals 16 residues. CDR3 loop: CASSFEGYGATDTQYF. The CDR3 nucleotides are TGTGCCAGCAGTTTTGAGGGATATGGGGCCACAGATACGCAGTATTTT.

The chain has TRBV27 and TRBJ2-1; 10 bases fit TRBD2. V shed 4 bases, J shed 5 bases, and the junction held 2 bases outside the gene matches. CDR1 and CDR2 (germline): MNHEY, SMNVEV (reference sequence). The CDR3 loop spans 14 amino acids. The CDR3 reads CASSWLAGDNEQFF. For the CDR3, the DNA is TGTGCCAGCAGTTGGCTAGCGGGAGACAATGAGCAGTTCTTC.

The J gene is TRBJ1-4, the V gene TRBV6-5, with 8 bases identical to TRBD1. The trim removed 2 bases at V and 5 bases at J, leaving 4 bases unmatched. The CDR3 extends over 15 amino acids. Germline-derived CDR1 and CDR2 are MNHEY and SVGAGI. The CDR3 spells CASSYLDRGNEKLFF. In nucleotides, the CDR3 is TGTGCCAGCAGTTACCTTGACAGGGGCAATGAAAAACTGTTTTTT.

The V call is TRBV28, the J call TRBJ2-3; weak D call: TRBD2 (6 bases). The CDR3 is made up of 14 amino acids. CDR1 and CDR2 (germline): MDHEN, SYDVKM. The V gene lost 6 bases and the J gene lost 6 bases, with 16 bases spanning the gap. The CDR3 region has the DNA TGTGCCAGCAGGGACGGGTTCGGAGGGGATACGCAGTATTTT. Encoded protein: CASRDGFGGDTQYF.

This sequence joins TRBV28 and TRBJ1-2; 10 positions agree with TRBD1. The V and J ends lost 3 bases and 8 bases, in that order; junction bases with no gene match: 9. CDR1 and CDR2 (germline): MDHEN, SYDVKM. The CDR3 sequence is 15 residues long. CDR3 sequence: CASSFEPTGGFGYTF. The CDR3, as DNA: TGTGCCAGCAGTTTCGAGCCGACAGGGGGCTTCGGCTACACCTTC.

The chain's CDR3 is CASSSGTGVNQPQHF. DNA of the CDR3: TGTGCCAGCAGTTCCGGGACAGGGGTGAATCAGCCCCAGCATTTT. The chain employs TRBV28 and TRBJ1-5, with 10 bases identical to TRBD1. From germline, CDR1 is MDHEN and CDR2 SYDVKM. This CDR3 spans 15 amino acids. V trimming: 4 bases; J trimming: 4 bases; junction bases outside the gene matches: 4.

V usage is TRBV9 and J usage is TRBJ1-3, with D maybe TRBD1 (6 bases). Deletions cut 0 bases from V and 2 bases from J, with 6 bases between. CDR1 SGDLS and CDR2 YYNGEE come from the germline V gene. This CDR3 comprises 14 residues. In nucleotides, the CDR3 is TGTGCCAGCAGCGTAGGGGGGCCTGGAAACACCATATATTTT. Its protein is CASSVGGPGNTIYF.

The chain combines TRBV7-2 with TRBJ2-1; D possibly corresponds to TRBD2 (6 bases). The CDR3 runs 13 residues. The germline V gene has CDR1 SGHTA and CDR2 FQGNSA. V was cut by 3 bases and J by 3 bases, with 6 bases left in between. The CDR3 region has the DNA TGTGCCAGCAGCTTGGGACTCTACAATGAGCAGTTCTTC. Encoded protein: CASSLGLYNEQFF.

The chain joins TRBV4-1 to TRBJ1-5; a possible D gene is TRBD1 (6 bases). The length of the CDR3 is 15 residues. The germline CDR1 and CDR2 sequences are MGHRA and YSYEKL. The V and J ends lost 3 bases and 1 base respectively, with 10 bases between them. The CDR3 coding sequence is TGCGCCAGCAGCCAGACAAGGGGGAGCAATCAGCCCCAGCATTTT. It codes for CASSQTRGSNQPQHF.

The chain has TRBV28 and TRBJ2-3; perhaps TRBD1 as D (5 bases). The V end lost 5 bases, the J end lost 1 base, and 10 bases lay between the germline ends. CDR1 MDHEN and CDR2 SYDVKM come from the germline V gene. The CDR3 runs 14 residues. The CDR3 bases are TGTGCCAGCAGTGTAAGGGGTGGCACAGATACGCAGTATTTT. Translation gives CASSVRGGTDTQYF.

CDR3 protein: CASSSLANGETQYF. The DNA of the CDR3 is TGTGCCAGCAGTTCGCTAGCAAATGGAGAGACCCAGTACTTC. The rearrangement joins TRBV27 to TRBJ2-5; D might be TRBD2 (5 bases). The CDR3 spans 14 residues. Trimming cost V 4 bases and J 4 bases, with 13 bases left between them. From germline, CDR1 is MNHEY and CDR2 SMNVEV (reference sequence).

The chain combines TRBV27 with TRBJ2-7, with 9 positions matching TRBD1. CDR1 MNHEY and CDR2 SMNVEV come from the germline V gene (reference sequence). The J segment lost 3 bases and the V segment lost 3 bases, leaving 3 bases of the junction unmatched. The CDR3 consists of 14 residues. Here the CDR3 reads CASSFPGQGYEQYF. In nucleotides, the CDR3 is TGTGCCAGCAGTTTTCCGGGACAGGGCTACGAGCAGTACTTC.

This chain uses TRBV29-1 with TRBJ2-1, with 8 nucleotides matching TRBD1. Germline CDR1 and CDR2: SQVTM and ANQGSEA. The CDR3 contains 14 residues. With V trimmed by 3 bases and J by 7 bases, 8 bases remained unmatched. DNA of the CDR3: TGCAGCGTTGATACGACAGGGGTTGGGAATGAGCAGTTCTTC. It translates to CSVDTTGVGNEQFF.

The chain couples TRBV27 to TRBJ2-3, with a possible D match to TRBD2 (6 bases). The ends were cut back, 0 bases at V and 2 bases at J, with 12 bases in the middle. CDR1 is MNHEY and CDR2 is SMNVEV in the germline V gene (reference sequence). The CDR3 is 16 amino acids. The CDR3, as DNA: TGTGCCAGCAGTTTATCTCCCGGACTACACACAGATACGCAGTATTTT. It codes for CASSLSPGLHTDTQYF.

The CDR3 nucleotides read TGTGCCAGTAGTATACTAGCAGCGAACACCGGGGAGCTGTTTTTT. The encoded protein is CASSILAANTGELFF. The chain recombines TRBV19 with TRBJ2-2, with D perhaps matching TRBD2 (5 bases). V was clipped by 2 bases and J by 0 bases, with 7 bases between them. Per germline, CDR1 LNHDA and CDR2 SQIVND (reference sequence). The CDR3 spans 15 residues.

A single count supports this clone. This sequence joins TRBV7-9 and TRBJ2-4, with 10 bases lining up with TRBD1. CDR1 and CDR2 (germline): SEHNR, FQNEAQ (reference sequence). With 4 bases clipped from V and 10 bases from J, the junction kept 4 bases outside the gene matches. The CDR3 length is 13 residues. The CDR3 DNA reads TGTGCCAGCAGCTCCCGGGACAGGGGTATTCAGTACTTC. Translating gives CASSSRDRGIQYF.

This chain joins TRBV19 and TRBJ2-3, with a tentative D call TRBD2 (6 bases). The CDR3 contains 17 residues. Germline-derived CDR1 and CDR2 are LNHDA and SQIVND (reference sequence). The germline V and J ends were trimmed by 2 bases and 3 bases, with 18 bases remaining between them. CDR3 protein: CASSILSAQGGTDTQYF. In nucleotides, the CDR3 is TGTGCCAGTAGTATATTATCGGCCCAGGGAGGAACAGATACGCAGTATTTT.

The chain uses TRBV6-6 and TRBJ2-5; TRBD1 might be the D (6 bases). The V end lost 3 bases, the J end lost 2 bases, and 13 bases lay between the germline ends. In germline, CDR1 is MNHNY, CDR2 SVGAGI (reference sequence). The CDR3 has 15 residues. The CDR3, as DNA: TGTGCCAGCAGTTATTTAGGGACAAAACAAGAGACCCAGTACTTC. This translates into CASSYLGTKQETQYF.

The V call is TRBV27, the J call TRBJ2-5, with a weak D call TRBD2 (5 bases). Germline CDR1 MNHEY, CDR2 SMNVEV (reference sequence). CDR3 length: 14 amino acids. V was cut by 3 bases and J by 4 bases, with 12 bases left in between. The CDR3 bases are TGTGCCAGCAGTTTTCTCGGGGAAGTAGAGACCCAGTACTTC. Translated, it gives CASSFLGEVETQYF.

The chain carries TRBV29-1 and TRBJ2-7, with D perhaps assigned TRBD1 or TRBD2 (5 bases each). Germline V gene lookup returns CDR1 SQVTM and CDR2 ANQGSEA. V lost 6 bases and J 4 bases, leaving 16 bases between the germline ends. The CDR3 consists of 13 residues. For the CDR3, the DNA is TGCAGCGTGGGGGACGGGGATCGATACGAGCAGTACTTC. Translating gives CSVGDGDRYEQYF.

The rearrangement joins TRBV10-2 to TRBJ2-7; 9 bases map to TRBD2. The CDR3 covers 14 residues. The junction had 8 bases not matched to a gene; V was cut back by 6 bases and J by 5 bases. The germline V gene encodes CDR1 WSHSY and CDR2 SAAADI. The CDR3 coding sequence is TGCGCCAGCAGCACGGGACTAGCAGTTCACGAGCAGTACTTC. Protein product: CASSTGLAVHEQYF.

The rearrangement uses TRBV28 and TRBJ1-4; 11 bases agree with TRBD1. With V trimmed by 4 bases and J by 6 bases, 4 bases remained unmatched. The CDR3 consists of 15 residues. Per germline, CDR1 MDHEN and CDR2 SYDVKM. The DNA for the CDR3 is TGTGCCAGCAGTTCCGGGACAGGGGGATATGAAAAACTGTTTTTT. Its translation: CASSSGTGGYEKLFF.

This chain links TRBV27 with TRBJ1-1; D is ambiguous. Trimming removed 6 bases at V and 6 bases at J, with 14 bases between. CDR3 length: 13 residues. Germline assignment: CDR1 MNHEY and CDR2 SMNVEV (reference sequence). Here the CDR3 DNA reads TGTGCCAGCAGCAACGGACTTGCTTCTGAAGCTTTCTTT. This gives the protein CASSNGLASEAFF.